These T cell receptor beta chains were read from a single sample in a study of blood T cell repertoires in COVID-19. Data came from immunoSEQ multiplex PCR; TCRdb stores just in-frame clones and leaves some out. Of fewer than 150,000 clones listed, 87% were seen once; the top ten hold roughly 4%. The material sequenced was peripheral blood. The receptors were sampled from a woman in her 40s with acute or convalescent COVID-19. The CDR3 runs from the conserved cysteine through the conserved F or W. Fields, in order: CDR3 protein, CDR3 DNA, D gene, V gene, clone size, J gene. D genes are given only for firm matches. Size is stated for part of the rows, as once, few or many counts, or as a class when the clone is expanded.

CASSSGGSYNEQFF	TGTGCCAGCAGTTCCGGAGGGTCCTACAATGAGCAGTTCTTC	NA	TRBV6-5	NA	TRBJ2-1
CASKGGGSYNEQFF	TGTGCCAGCAAGGGGGGGGGCTCCTACAATGAGCAGTTCTTC	NA	TRBV6-5	once	TRBJ2-1
CASSLAGTGNEQFF	TGTGCCAGCAGTTTGGCCGGGACAGGGAATGAGCAGTTCTTC	TRBD1	TRBV28	NA	TRBJ2-1
CASSLSQGRAFF	TGTGCCAGCAGCTTATCACAGGGGCGAGCTTTCTTT	TRBD1	TRBV7-9	NA	TRBJ1-1
CASSLDRSYEQYF	TGTGCCAGCAGCCTGGACAGATCCTACGAGCAGTACTTC	NA	TRBV6-6	NA	TRBJ2-7
CASSPGQGGEAFF	TGCGCCAGCAGTCCTGGACAGGGAGGTGAAGCTTTCTTT	TRBD1	TRBV5-1	NA	TRBJ1-1
CSARFRDEQFF	TGCAGTGCTAGATTCCGGGATGAGCAGTTCTTC	NA	TRBV20-1	NA	TRBJ2-1
CASSPDRGGSPLHF	TGTGCCAGCAGCCCGGACAGGGGCGGATCACCCCTCCACTTT	TRBD1	TRBV4-2	NA	TRBJ1-6
CASSQDRGGDTDTQYF	TGTGCCAGCAGCCAAGATCGGGGAGGGGACACAGATACGCAGTATTTT	TRBD2	TRBV14	once	TRBJ2-3
CASTVTGLGDGELFF	TGTGCCAGCACCGTAACAGGGCTTGGTGACGGGGAGCTGTTTTTT	NA	TRBV27	NA	TRBJ2-2
CASSQYGAGANVLTF	TGCGCCAGCAGCCAATACGGGGCTGGGGCCAACGTCCTGACTTTC	NA	TRBV4-3	NA	TRBJ2-6
CASSLGGPQGGYTF	TGTGCCAGCAGCTTAGGGGGGCCCCAAGGCGGCTACACCTTC	NA	TRBV7-9	NA	TRBJ1-2
CASSRDSSGNTIYF	TGTGCCAGCAGCCGCGACAGCTCTGGAAACACCATATATTTT	NA	TRBV11-2	NA	TRBJ1-3
CSVEGQASGYGYTF	TGCAGCGTTGAGGGGCAAGCTAGTGGCTATGGCTACACCTTC	NA	TRBV29-1	NA	TRBJ1-2
CASSLVTGTSATDTQYF	TGTGCCAGCAGCTTAGTGACCGGGACTAGCGCCACAGATACGCAGTATTTT	TRBD2	TRBV7-2	NA	TRBJ2-3
CASSPDSLDTQYF	TGTGCCAGCTCACCGGACAGTTTAGATACGCAGTATTTT	NA	TRBV18	NA	TRBJ2-3
CASSYRTPSYQETQYF	TGTGCCAGCAGTTATAGGACACCATCTTATCAAGAGACCCAGTACTTC	NA	TRBV3-1/TRBV3-2	NA	TRBJ2-5
CASSVEGGSGNTIYF	TGTGCCAGCAGCGTAGAGGGAGGCTCTGGAAACACCATATATTTT	NA	TRBV9	NA	TRBJ1-3
CAWSVRSRQRNTEAFF	TGTGCCTGGAGTGTACGATCCAGACAGCGGAACACTGAAGCTTTCTTT	NA	TRBV30	NA	TRBJ1-1
CASSSGLAVDTQYF	TGTGCCAGCAGCTCGGGACTAGCAGTAGATACGCAGTATTTT	TRBD2	TRBV7-3	NA	TRBJ2-3
CASSRTYSTDTQYF	TGCGCCAGCAGCAGGACATACAGCACAGATACGCAGTATTTT	NA	TRBV5-1	few	TRBJ2-3
CASSARTGGETQYF	TGTGCCAGTAGTGCAAGGACAGGGGGGGAGACCCAGTACTTC	TRBD1	TRBV19	NA	TRBJ2-5